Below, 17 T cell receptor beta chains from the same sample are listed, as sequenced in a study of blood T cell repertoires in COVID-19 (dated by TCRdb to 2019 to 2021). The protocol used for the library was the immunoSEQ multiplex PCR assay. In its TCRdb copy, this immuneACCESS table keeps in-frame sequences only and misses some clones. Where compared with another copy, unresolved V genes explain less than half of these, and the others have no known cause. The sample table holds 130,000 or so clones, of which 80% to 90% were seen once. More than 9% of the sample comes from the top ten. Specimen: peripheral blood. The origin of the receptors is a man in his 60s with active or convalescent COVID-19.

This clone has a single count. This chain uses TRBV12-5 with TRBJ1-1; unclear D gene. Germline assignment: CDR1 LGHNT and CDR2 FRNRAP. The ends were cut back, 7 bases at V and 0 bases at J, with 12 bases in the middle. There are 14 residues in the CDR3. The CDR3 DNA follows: TGTGCTAGTGCGCCGGGAGGCTTGAACACTGAAGCTTTCTTT. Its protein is CASAPGGLNTEAFF.

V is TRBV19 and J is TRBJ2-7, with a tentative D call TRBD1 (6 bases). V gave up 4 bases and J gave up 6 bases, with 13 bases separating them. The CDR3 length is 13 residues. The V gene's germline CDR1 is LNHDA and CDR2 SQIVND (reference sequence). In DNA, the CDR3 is TGTGCCAGTAGTACTCGGGCAGGGGCCGAGCAGTACTTC. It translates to CASSTRAGAEQYF.

CDR3 in amino acids: CAISESQGQGKSYEQYF. DNA for the CDR3: TGTGCCATCAGTGAGTCTCAAGGACAGGGTAAATCCTACGAGCAGTACTTC. This sequence joins TRBV10-3 and TRBJ2-7; 8 positions agree with TRBD1. V trimming: 0 bases; J trimming: 1 base; junction bases outside the gene matches: 8. The CDR3 contains 17 residues. Germline assignment: CDR1 ENHRY and CDR2 SYGVKD.

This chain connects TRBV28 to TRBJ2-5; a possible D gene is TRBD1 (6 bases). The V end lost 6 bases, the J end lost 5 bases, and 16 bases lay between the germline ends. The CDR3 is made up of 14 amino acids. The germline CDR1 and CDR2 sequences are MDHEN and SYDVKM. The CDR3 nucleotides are TGTGCCAGCAGCCTGACAGGCCGGACCGAGACCCAGTACTTC. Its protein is CASSLTGRTETQYF.

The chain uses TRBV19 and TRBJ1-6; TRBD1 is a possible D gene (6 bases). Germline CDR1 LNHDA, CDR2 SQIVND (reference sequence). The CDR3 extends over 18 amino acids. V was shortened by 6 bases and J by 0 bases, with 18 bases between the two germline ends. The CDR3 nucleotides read TGTGCCAGTAGAGGGGGACAACAGGCGAGCTCCTATAATTCACCCCTCCACTTT. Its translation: CASRGGQQASSYNSPLHF.

The CDR3 here is CASSDLVLASDTQYF. CDR3 coding DNA: TGTGCCAGCAGTGACCTAGTTTTAGCCTCAGATACGCAGTATTTT. V and J are TRBV2 and TRBJ2-3; no clear D gene. Trimming stripped 3 bases from V and 4 bases from J, with 14 bases between. The V gene's germline CDR1 is SNHLY and CDR2 FYNNEI. This CDR3 contains 15 residues.

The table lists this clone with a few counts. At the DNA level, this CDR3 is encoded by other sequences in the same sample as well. The CDR3 region has the DNA TGTGCCACCAGCAGAGACAGGGGTCCGTACGAGCAGTACTTC. This gives the protein CATSRDRGPYEQYF. The rearrangement links TRBV15 to TRBJ2-7; a possible D gene is TRBD1 (6 bases). Germline CDR1 and CDR2: LNHNV and YYDKDF (reference sequence). The CDR3 is 14 residues long. V lost 0 bases and J 4 bases, leaving 10 bases between the germline ends.

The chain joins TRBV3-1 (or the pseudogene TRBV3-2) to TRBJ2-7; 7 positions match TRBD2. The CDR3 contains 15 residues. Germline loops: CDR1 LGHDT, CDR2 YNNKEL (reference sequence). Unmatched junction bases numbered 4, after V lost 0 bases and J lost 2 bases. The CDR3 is CASSQDRLAPYEQYF. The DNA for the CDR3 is TGTGCCAGCAGCCAAGATCGACTAGCACCCTACGAGCAGTACTTC.

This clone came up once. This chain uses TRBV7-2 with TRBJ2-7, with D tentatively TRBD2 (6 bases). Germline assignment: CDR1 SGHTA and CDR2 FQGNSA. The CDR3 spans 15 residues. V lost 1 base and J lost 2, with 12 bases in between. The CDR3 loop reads CASSLERLATYEQYF. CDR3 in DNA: TGTGCCAGCAGCTTAGAGCGGCTAGCGACCTACGAGCAGTACTTC.

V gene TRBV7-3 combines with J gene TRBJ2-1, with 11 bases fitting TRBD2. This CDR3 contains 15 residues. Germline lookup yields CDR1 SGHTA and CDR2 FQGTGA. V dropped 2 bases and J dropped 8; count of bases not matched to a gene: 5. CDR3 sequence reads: CASSLETSGIYEQFF. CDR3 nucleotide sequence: TGTGCCAGCAGCTTAGAGACTAGCGGGATCTATGAGCAGTTCTTC.

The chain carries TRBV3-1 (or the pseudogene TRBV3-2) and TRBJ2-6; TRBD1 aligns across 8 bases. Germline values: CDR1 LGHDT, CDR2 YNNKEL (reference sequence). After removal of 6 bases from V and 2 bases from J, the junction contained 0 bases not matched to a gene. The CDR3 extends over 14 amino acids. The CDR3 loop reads CASRQGAGANVLTF. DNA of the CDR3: TGTGCCAGCAGACAGGGGGCTGGGGCCAACGTCCTGACTTTC.

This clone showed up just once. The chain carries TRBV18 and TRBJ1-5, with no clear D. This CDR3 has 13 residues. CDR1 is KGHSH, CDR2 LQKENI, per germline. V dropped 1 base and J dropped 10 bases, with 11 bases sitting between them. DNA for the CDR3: TGTGCCAGCTCACCACACCCCAGCGCACCCCAGCATTTT. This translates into CASSPHPSAPQHF.

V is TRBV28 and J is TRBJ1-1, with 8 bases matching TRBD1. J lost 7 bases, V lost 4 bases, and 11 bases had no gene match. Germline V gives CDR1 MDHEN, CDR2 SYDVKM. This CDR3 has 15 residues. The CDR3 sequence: CASSSIGTGMGEAFF. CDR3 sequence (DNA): TGTGCCAGCAGTTCAATCGGGACAGGCATGGGTGAAGCTTTCTTT. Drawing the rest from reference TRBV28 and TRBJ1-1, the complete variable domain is DVKVTQSSRYLVKRTGEKVFLECVQDMDHENMFWYRQDPGLGLRLIYFSYDVKMKEKGDIPEGYSVSREKKERFSLILESASTNQTSMYLCASSSIGTGMGEAFFGQGTRLTVV.

The CDR3 region has the DNA TGTGCCAGCAGCTTACCCCGGGGTAAAGAGACCCAGTACTTC. This codes for CASSLPRGKETQYF. This sequence joins TRBV5-4 and TRBJ2-5; tentative D call: TRBD2 (5 bases). CDR3 size: 14 residues. Germline V CDR1 and CDR2: SGHNT, YYREEE (reference sequence). Trimming took 2 bases from V and 3 from J, leaving 11 bases between them.

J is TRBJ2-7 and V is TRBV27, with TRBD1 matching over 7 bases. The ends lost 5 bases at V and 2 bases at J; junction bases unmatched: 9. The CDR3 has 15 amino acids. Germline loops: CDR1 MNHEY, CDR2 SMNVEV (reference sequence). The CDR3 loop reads CASSTQGISTYEQYF. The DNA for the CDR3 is TGTGCCAGCAGTACACAGGGGATTTCAACCTACGAGCAGTACTTC.

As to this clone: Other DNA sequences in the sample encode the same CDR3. CDR3 nucleotides: TGTGCCAGCAGCCCGAGCGGGAGCTCCTACAATGAGCAGTTCTTC. Its protein is CASSPSGSSYNEQFF. This chain joins TRBV9 and TRBJ2-1; 8 positions match TRBD2. V lost 4 bases, J lost 0 bases, and 3 bases stayed unmatched. Germline values: CDR1 SGDLS, CDR2 YYNGEE. The CDR3 loop spans 15 amino acids.

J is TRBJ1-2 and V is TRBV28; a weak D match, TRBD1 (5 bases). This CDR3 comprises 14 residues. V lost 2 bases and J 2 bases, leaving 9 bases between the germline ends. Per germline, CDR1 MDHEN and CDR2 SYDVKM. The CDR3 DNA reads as TGTGCCAGCAGTTTAAACAGGAGAAACTATGGCTACACCTTC. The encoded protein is CASSLNRRNYGYTF.